Here is one T cell receptor (beta chain) with its context. What antigen it recognizes has not been identified. Base qualities are not provided; no much larger clone lies one nucleotide away. This sample was taken from a study of CD8 T cells in Susac syndrome (dated by TCRdb to the late 2010s). With regard to the full study: Repertoire sequencing was used to test whether CD8+ T cell activation and differentiation in Susac syndrome was antigen driven. The study compared CD8+ T cell repertoire clonality among over 9 healthy donors, about 14 Susac syndrome patients and roughly 16 multiple sclerosis patients.

Overall study outcomes, separate from this receptor: The number of individuals in the TCR sequencing and HLA analysis was acknowledged as relatively small.

Peripheral blood CD8+ and CD4+ T cells from healthy donors, Susac syndrome patients and multiple sclerosis patients were profiled by high-throughput TCR beta sequencing. The healthy donors served as controls matched for age and sex. Bulk CD8+ and CD4+ T cells were purified magnetically by negative isolation, whereas CD8+ TEMRA cells were enriched by FACS. Blood was drawn into EDTA tubes, processed within 24 hours, and PBMCs were isolated by density gradient centrifugation. PBMCs destined for TCR sequencing were cryopreserved in liquid nitrogen and later thawed in a 37 °C water bath. A purity of at least 90% was achieved for sorted or isolated CD4+, CD8+ and CD8+ TEMRA cells. RNA was extracted with the RNeasy kit and 0.5 to 1 ug was reverse transcribed using random hexamers. The immunoSEQ multiplex PCR assay, which covers 54 Vbeta and 13 Jbeta segments, was used to amplify TCR beta CDR3 regions. PCR amplification bias was corrected by using a synthetic template baseline for primer optimization and computational correction. The study's processing was this. Only productive sequences were kept, with reads annotated to V, D and J genes according to IMGT and analyzed in immunoSEQ Analyzer. Clonality was computed as one minus Shannon entropy normalized by log2 of the number of productive unique sequences. For each patient and control, public and private clones were evaluated within the 100 most prevalent clones. Clones were defined as Susac-specific if absent from the healthy and MS cohorts, from 1052 published viral clones and from other ImmuneACCESS disease sequences. TCRdb itself trimmed the public reads at Q25 with fastp, ran MiXCR and retained productive beta chains. Rows matching on CDR3 protein sequence are summarized as one entry with the most common DNA and genes. The V and J calls reflect TCRdb's pipeline rather than the authors' work. The sample contains more than 75,000 distinct CDR3 sequences, 85% to 95% of them found a single time. The ten biggest clones cover approximately 0.26% of the sample.

From the germline V gene, CDR1 is MNHEY and CDR2 is SVGEGT. V is cut back by 5 bases and J by 7 bases, with 5 bases in the junction unmatched. The CDR3 covers 14 residues, taking in both the cysteine and the phenylalanine. The only DNA kept is the CDR3, 42 bases in frame from the first base. The sequenced material came from CD8+ T cells from PBMCs. This sequence originates from a human donor in good health. The V and J segments used are TRBV6-2 or TRBV6-3 and TRBJ1-5; TRBD1 aligns with 10 central bases. The CDR3 sequence is CASSRQGAGQPQHF. The DNA sequence is given as TGTGCCAGCAGTAGACAGGGGGCAGGGCAGCCCCAGCATTTT.